These 14 T cell receptor beta chains originate from one sample sequenced in a study of shared clonotypes between healthy human individuals (dated by TCRdb to between 2020 and 2021). The library came from the immunoSEQ multiplex PCR assay. Sourced from immuneACCESS, this table was stored by TCRdb with only in-frame sequences that have V and J called. A share of the clones is absent; for the studies checked, an unresolved V gene accounts for under half, and the remainder has no known explanation. Recorded for this sample are some 1.5 million clones; around 97% of them occurred a single time. The ten largest make up approximately 1.1% of the sample. The sample comprised naive CD4+ T cells sorted from blood. This specimen's cell subset or site label, interpreted: CD45RA+ positively selected. Receptors originate from a man aged 25 to 40 in good health.

Only a few counts were recorded for this clone. This chain connects TRBV5-5 to TRBJ2-2; D is perhaps TRBD1 (5 bases). The CDR3 consists of 14 residues. The V and J ends lost 5 bases and 1 base respectively, with 9 bases between them. Germline CDR1 reads SGHKS; CDR2 reads YYEKEE (reference sequence). Here the CDR3 reads CASRKTVNTGELFF. CDR3 nucleotides: TGTGCCAGCAGAAAGACAGTGAACACCGGGGAGCTGTTTTTT. Looking up the rest from reference TRBV5-5 and TRBJ2-2 gives the full variable domain: DAGVTQSPTHLIKTRGQQVTLRCSPISGHKSVSWYQQVLGQGPQFIFQYYEKEERGRGNFPDRFSARQFPNYSSELNVNALLLGDSALYLCASRKTVNTGELFFGEGSRLTVL.

The chain joins TRBV6-5 to TRBJ2-7; 9 nucleotides agree with TRBD2. Germline V CDR1 and CDR2: MNHEY, SVGAGI. The CDR3 contains 14 residues. V dropped 8 bases and J dropped 5; count of bases not matched to a gene: 10. CDR3 loop: CASGVGGRADEQYF. In DNA form, the CDR3 reads TGTGCCAGCGGAGTAGGCGGGAGGGCAGACGAGCAGTACTTC.

The V and J genes are TRBV11-2 and TRBJ2-1; no reliable D call. The CDR3 is made up of 15 amino acids. V was trimmed by 1 base and J by 8 bases, leaving 15 bases between them. CDR1 is SGHAT and CDR2 is FQNNGV in the germline V gene. The CDR3 is CASSLGPGPRDEQFF. In DNA, the CDR3 is TGTGCCAGCAGCTTAGGTCCAGGCCCAAGGGATGAGCAGTTCTTC.

This chain joins TRBV28 and TRBJ2-3, with D unresolved. The germline V gene encodes CDR1 MDHEN and CDR2 SYDVKM. The V end was cut by 9 bases, the J end by 2 bases, with 15 bases between. The CDR3 has 14 amino acids. In DNA, the CDR3 is TGTGCCAGACAGCTTAAGTGCTACACAGATACGCAGTATTTT. Its translation is CARQLKCYTDTQYF.

The chain combines TRBV4-2 with TRBJ2-3; D unresolved. The CDR3 totals 14 residues. The ends were cut back, 2 bases at V and 0 bases at J, with 6 bases in the middle. Germline V lookup: CDR1 LGHNA, CDR2 YNFKEQ. The CDR3 nucleotides read TGTGCCAGCAGCCAAACCCCTAGCACAGATACGCAGTATTTT. Its translation is CASSQTPSTDTQYF.

The CDR3 protein is CASSLDLPGGKPQHF. The CDR3 DNA reads as TGTGCCAGCAGCTTGGATCTGCCAGGGGGCAAGCCCCAGCATTTT. J is TRBJ1-5 and V is TRBV5-8, with 8 positions matching TRBD1. The CDR3 extends over 15 amino acids. CDR1 and CDR2 from the germline V gene are SGHTS and YDEGEE. With V trimmed by 0 bases and J by 8 bases, 7 bases remained unmatched.

For this clone: The sample contains more than one DNA sequence encoding this CDR3. The chain employs TRBV19 and TRBJ1-1; D is uncertain. V lost 6 bases and J 1 base, leaving 9 bases between the germline ends. Per germline, CDR1 LNHDA and CDR2 SQIVND (reference sequence). The CDR3 sequence is 13 residues long. The CDR3 loop reads CASSNRKNTEAFF. The DNA of the CDR3 is TGTGCCAGTAGCAATAGAAAGAACACTGAAGCTTTCTTT. Using reference TRBV19 and TRBJ1-1 for the parts outside the CDR3, the full variable domain is DGGITQSPKYLFRKEGQNVTLSCEQNLNHDAMYWYRQDPGQGLRLIYYSQIVNDFQKGDIAEGYSVSREKKESFPLTVTSAQKNPTAFYLCASSNRKNTEAFFGQGTRLTVV.

The V call is TRBV19, the J call TRBJ2-7; 8 bases map to TRBD1. The CDR3 sequence is 14 residues long. In germline, CDR1 is LNHDA, CDR2 SQIVND (reference sequence). V dropped 8 bases and J dropped 7; count of bases not matched to a gene: 13. The CDR3 DNA follows: TGTGCCAGTCGACCAGGACAGGGTAAGAGAGAGCAGTACTTC. Protein product: CASRPGQGKREQYF.

This chain joins TRBV16 and TRBJ2-7; possible D gene TRBD2, 6 bases. CDR1 and CDR2 (germline): KGHSY, FQNENV. The ends were cut back, 1 base at V and 5 bases at J, with 18 bases in the middle. The CDR3 extends over 16 amino acids. The CDR3 sequence is CASSQFGGVYKNEQYF. CDR3 nucleotide sequence: TGTGCCAGCAGCCAATTCGGCGGGGTTTACAAGAACGAGCAGTACTTC.

The CDR3: CASSVDRKSTDTQYF. The CDR3 DNA reads as TGTGCCAGCAGCGTAGACAGGAAAAGCACAGATACGCAGTATTTT. The rearrangement uses TRBV9 and TRBJ2-3; a weak D match, TRBD1 (5 bases). This CDR3 comprises 15 residues. Trimming pared 0 bases from V and 0 bases from J, leaving 8 bases between. Germline V CDR1 and CDR2: SGDLS, YYNGEE.

Note on this clone: This specimen includes other DNA sequences encoding the same CDR3. This sequence joins TRBV5-1 and TRBJ2-7, with no clear D. Germline CDR1 is SGHRS and CDR2 is YFSETQ. The CDR3 extends over 13 amino acids. The germline V and J ends were trimmed by 0 bases and 4 bases, with 8 bases remaining between them. The CDR3 sequence is CASSLVSGYEQYF. In nucleotides, the CDR3 is TGCGCCAGCAGCTTGGTGAGTGGGTACGAGCAGTACTTC.

The chain employs TRBV7-8 and TRBJ2-7, with 8 bases matching TRBD2. The junction had 17 bases not matched to a gene; V was cut back by 5 bases and J by 2 bases. This CDR3 has 18 residues. Germline V lookup: CDR1 SGHVS, CDR2 FQNEAQ. Here the CDR3 DNA reads TGTGCCAGCAGCCAGCACCGCATAAAAACTAGCGGAACCTACGAGCAGTACTTC. The encoded protein is CASSQHRIKTSGTYEQYF.

The chain couples TRBV18 to TRBJ1-3; D is ambiguous. The germline V gene encodes CDR1 KGHSH and CDR2 LQKENI. Trimming left V 0 bases short and J 4 bases short, with 10 bases between. The CDR3 loop spans 15 amino acids. CDR3 DNA sequence: TGTGCCAGCTCACCACCGGAGTCCTCGGGAAACACCATATATTTT. Encoded protein: CASSPPESSGNTIYF.

CDR3 DNA: TGTGCCAGCATCGACAGGGGTGGCACTGAAGCTTTCTTT. Protein product: CASIDRGGTEAFF. This chain links TRBV28 with TRBJ1-1, with 8 bases fitting TRBD1. The CDR3 has 13 amino acids. Germline V gives CDR1 MDHEN, CDR2 SYDVKM. V was clipped by 7 bases and J by 4 bases; unmatched bases: 5.